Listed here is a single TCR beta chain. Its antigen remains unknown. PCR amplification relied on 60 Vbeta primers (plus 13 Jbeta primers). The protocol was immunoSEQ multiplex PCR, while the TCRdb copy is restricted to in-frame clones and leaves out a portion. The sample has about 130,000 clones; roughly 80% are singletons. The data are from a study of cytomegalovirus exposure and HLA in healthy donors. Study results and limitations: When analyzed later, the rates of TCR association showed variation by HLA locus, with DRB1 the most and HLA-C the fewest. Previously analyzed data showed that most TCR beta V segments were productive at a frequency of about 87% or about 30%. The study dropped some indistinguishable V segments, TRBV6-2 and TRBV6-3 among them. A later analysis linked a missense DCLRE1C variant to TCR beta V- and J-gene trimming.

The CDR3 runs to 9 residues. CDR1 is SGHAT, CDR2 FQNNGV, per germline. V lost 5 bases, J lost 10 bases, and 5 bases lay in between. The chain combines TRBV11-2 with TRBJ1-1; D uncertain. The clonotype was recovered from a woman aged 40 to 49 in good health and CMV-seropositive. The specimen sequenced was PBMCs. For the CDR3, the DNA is TGTGCCAGCAGCCCCCTAGCTTTCTTT. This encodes CASSPLAFF.